The next 22 T cell receptor beta chains were all read from a single sample in a study of spatial heterogeneity in lung cancer. TCRdb itself ran the 5' RACE reads through MiXCR, one entry per CDR3 protein. Among 35,000 to 45,000 distinct CDR3 sequences listed, 20% to 25% were seen once. The time point was: blood at routine non-recurrence follow-up after resection. This sample comprised PBMCs, obtained at follow-up. Receptors were obtained from a female donor with early-stage non-small cell lung cancer.

The chain combines TRBV28 with TRBJ2-1; 8 bases map to TRBD2. Trimming took 6 bases from V and 14 from J; bases not matched to a gene: 9. The CDR3 runs to 12 residues. Germline V CDR1 and CDR2: MDHEN, SYDVKM. The CDR3 sequence is CASSSSGPAEFF. The CDR3 bases are TGTGCCAGCAGCTCTAGCGGGCCTGCGGAGTTCTTC. Together with reference TRBV28 and TRBJ2-1, the CDR3 gives the full variable domain: DVKVTQSSRYLVKRTGEKVFLECVQDMDHENMFWYRQDPGLGLRLIYFSYDVKMKEKGDIPEGYSVSREKKERFSLILESASTNQTSMYLCASSSSGPAEFFGPGTRLTVL.

The table lists this clonotype with a few counts. The rearrangement links TRBV6-5 to TRBJ2-1; TRBD2 is a possible D gene (7 bases). This CDR3 has 13 amino acids. The V end lost 10 bases, the J end lost 12 bases, and 22 bases lay between the germline ends. From germline, CDR1 is MNHEY and CDR2 SVGAGI. The CDR3 coding sequence is TGTGCCACAACCCCCGCGGGGGCCGAGGGGCAGTTCTTC. Its protein is CATTPAGAEGQFF.

This clonotype appeared a few times. J is TRBJ2-1 and V is TRBV7-2; weak D call: TRBD2 (5 bases). Germline V gene data show CDR1 as SGHTA and CDR2 as FQGNSA. CDR3 length equals 13 residues. Deletions cut 2 bases from V and 5 bases from J, with 7 bases between. The CDR3: CASSLIGNNEQFF. The CDR3 nucleotides are TGTGCCAGCAGCTTAATCGGGAACAATGAGCAGTTCTTC.

The J gene is TRBJ1-1, the V gene TRBV5-1; D is perhaps TRBD1 (6 bases). The CDR3 is 13 amino acids. Trimming cost V 1 base and J 4 bases, with 8 bases left between them. CDR1 is SGHRS, CDR2 YFSETQ, per germline. CDR3 region: CASSLRGSTEAFF. CDR3 in DNA: TGCGCCAGCAGCTTGAGGGGGAGCACTGAAGCTTTCTTT. Together with reference TRBV5-1 and TRBJ1-1, the CDR3 gives the full variable domain: KAGVTQTPRYLIKTRGQQVTLSCSPISGHRSVSWYQQTPGQGLQFLFEYFSETQRNKGNFPGRFSGRQFSNSRSEMNVSTLELGDSALYLCASSLRGSTEAFFGQGTRLTVV.

There are a few counts of this clonotype. The chain combines TRBV12-3 or TRBV12-4 with TRBJ1-3; 8 nucleotides match TRBD1. V shed 5 bases, J shed 0 bases, and the junction held 6 bases outside the gene matches. This CDR3 region has 16 residues. In DNA form, the CDR3 reads TGTGCCAGCAGTCGACAGGGGACCAACTCTGGAAACACCATATATTTT. Translated, it gives CASSRQGTNSGNTIYF.

CDR3 bases: TGTGCCAGCACCCAAAACCCAGGGGTCTACACCTTC. Protein: CASTQNPGVYTF. This rearrangement joins TRBV5-6 to TRBJ1-2; D is perhaps TRBD1 (6 bases). Looked up from germline, CDR1 is SGHDT and CDR2 is YYEEEE. CDR3 length: 12 residues. V lost 6 bases, J lost 10 bases, and 16 bases lay in between.

J is TRBJ2-5 and V is TRBV7-2; 13 nucleotides agree with TRBD2. There are 14 residues in the CDR3. Per the germline V gene, CDR1 is SGHTA and CDR2 is FQGNSA. Trimming removed 6 bases from V and 4 bases from J; junction bases left unmatched: 2. The CDR3 here is CASRRLAGGETQYF. The CDR3 bases are TGTGCCAGCAGACGACTAGCGGGGGGAGAGACCCAGTACTTC.

V is TRBV6-2 or TRBV6-3 and J is TRBJ2-3; no firm D call. CDR1 is MNHEY, CDR2 SVGEGT, per germline. CDR3 length: 12 amino acids. Trimming removed 5 bases at V and 5 bases at J, with 8 bases between. Written as DNA, the CDR3 is TGTGCCAGCAGTGCAGGCGGAGATACGCAGTATTTT. This translates into CASSAGGDTQYF.

This clonotype has a count of ten or more. The chain has TRBV19 and TRBJ2-7; D is uncertain. This CDR3 has 13 amino acids. V was pared by 5 bases and J by 4 bases, with 12 bases between. Germline V gene data show CDR1 as LNHDA and CDR2 as SQIVND (reference sequence). The CDR3 spells CASSPRAAYEQYF. CDR3 sequence (DNA): TGTGCCAGTAGTCCCCGGGCCGCGTACGAGCAGTACTTC.

In its sample, this clonotype was seen once. The chain is built from TRBV9 and TRBJ2-7; D call uncertain. Trimming stripped 4 bases from V and 0 bases from J, with 11 bases between. The V gene's germline CDR1 is SGDLS and CDR2 YYNGEE. The CDR3 runs to 14 residues. The CDR3 region has the DNA TGTGCCAGCAGCTCAACGACCACCTCCTACGAGCAGTACTTC. Its translation is CASSSTTTSYEQYF.

This rearrangement joins TRBV7-3 to TRBJ1-4, with D maybe TRBD1 (5 bases). V was trimmed by 0 bases and J by 7 bases, leaving 15 bases between them. Germline CDR1 and CDR2: SGHTA and FQGTGA. The CDR3 has 16 residues. CDR3 in DNA: TGTGCCAGCAGCTTAACGGCGAGGGGCGCGGGTGAAAAACTGTTTTTT. Its protein is CASSLTARGAGEKLFF.

Of note for this clonotype: With a much larger clone just one base away, this may be a read error. This chain joins TRBV5-6 and TRBJ1-2; D ambiguous. The CDR3 runs to 14 residues. In germline, CDR1 is SGHDT, CDR2 YYEEEE. CDR3 sequence: CASSLLGQTYAYTF. The CDR3 DNA reads TGTGCCAGCAGCTTGTTGGGCCAGACCTATGCCTACACCTTC.

Only a few counts were recorded for this clonotype. The rearrangement joins TRBV27 to TRBJ2-3, with 9 positions matching TRBD1. The CDR3 is made up of 16 amino acids. Germline lookup yields CDR1 MNHEY and CDR2 SMNVEV (reference sequence). The V gene end was trimmed by 5 bases and the J gene end by 5 bases; junction bases not matched to a gene: 11. The CDR3 region has the DNA TGTGCCAGCAGTCCCTACTCGGGACAGGGCAGAGATACGCAGTATTTT. Translation: CASSPYSGQGRDTQYF.

This clonotype was recorded at least ten times. This chain connects TRBV4-1 to TRBJ1-2; the D is unclear. The germline CDR1 and CDR2 sequences are MGHRA and YSYEKL. This CDR3 is 15 amino acids long. Trimming stripped 3 bases from V and 2 bases from J, with 13 bases between. CDR3 protein: CASSQIRTTNYGYTF. The CDR3 nucleotides are TGCGCCAGCAGCCAGATCCGAACCACGAACTATGGCTACACCTTC.

Only a few counts were recorded for this clonotype. The chain is built from TRBV7-6 and TRBJ2-2; the D is unclear. Germline V gene lookup returns CDR1 SGHVS and CDR2 FNYEAQ. The CDR3 is 14 residues long. V lost 0 bases and J lost 6, with 8 bases in between. CDR3 in DNA: TGTGCCAGCAGCTTAGCGCTTGGGGCCGGGGAGCTGTTTTTT. Protein sequence: CASSLALGAGELFF.

The chain is built from TRBV28 and TRBJ2-7; no clear D gene. Germline CDR1 MDHEN, CDR2 SYDVKM. V was cut by 3 bases and J by 0 bases, with 6 bases left in between. The CDR3 totals 13 residues. CDR3 sequence (DNA): TGTGCCAGCAGTTTCAGTAACTCCTACGAGCAGTACGTC. This gives the protein CASSFSNSYEQYV.

This clonotype was observed a few times. J is TRBJ1-2 and V is TRBV20-1; 10 bases align to TRBD1. The CDR3 sequence is 13 residues long. V lost 0 bases and J lost 7; bases outside the gene matches: 2. Germline values: CDR1 DFQATT, CDR2 SNEGSKA (reference sequence). The CDR3: CSAREGQGIGYTF. The CDR3 region has the DNA TGCAGTGCTAGAGAGGGACAGGGGATTGGCTACACCTTC.

The rearrangement uses TRBV20-1 and TRBJ1-5; D is undetermined. This CDR3 is 12 amino acids long. The V and J ends lost 3 bases and 5 bases respectively, with 8 bases between them. In germline, CDR1 is DFQATT, CDR2 SNEGSKA (reference sequence). The CDR3 DNA follows: TGCAGTGCTAGCAACTGGGATCAGCCCCAGCATTTT. Translation gives CSASNWDQPQHF.

V usage is TRBV10-3 and J usage is TRBJ2-3; D gene ambiguous. The CDR3 runs to 11 residues. Trimming left V 4 bases short and J 6 bases short, with 5 bases between. Germline loops: CDR1 ENHRY, CDR2 SYGVKD. The CDR3 protein is CAISGRDTQYF. The CDR3 DNA reads as TGTGCCATCAGTGGGCGGGATACGCAGTATTTT.

This clonotype was recorded a few times. The chain recombines TRBV18 with TRBJ1-2; D gene uncertain. The CDR3 has 13 amino acids. Trimming removed 3 bases at V and 3 bases at J, with 8 bases between. The germline V gene encodes CDR1 KGHSH and CDR2 LQKENI. The CDR3 region is CASSPADYYGYTF. The CDR3 region has the DNA TGTGCCAGCTCACCGGCAGATTACTATGGCTACACCTTC.

This sequence joins TRBV2 and TRBJ1-2; no definite D call. This CDR3 comprises 12 residues. V was cut by 6 bases and J by 7 bases, with 12 bases left in between. Germline-derived CDR1 and CDR2 are SNHLY and FYNNEI. The CDR3 DNA sequence: TGTGCCAGCAGCCTTCTTTTGAGTGGCTACACCTTC. Translating gives CASSLLLSGYTF.

This clonotype was counted only a few times. J is TRBJ2-3 and V is TRBV28; possible D gene TRBD2, 5 bases. The CDR3 runs 15 residues. Germline loops: CDR1 MDHEN, CDR2 SYDVKM. V was shortened by 3 bases and J by 2 bases, with 12 bases between the two germline ends. The CDR3 loop is CASSLSWRATDTQYF. The CDR3 nucleotides read TGTGCCAGCAGTTTGTCGTGGCGGGCCACAGATACGCAGTATTTT.